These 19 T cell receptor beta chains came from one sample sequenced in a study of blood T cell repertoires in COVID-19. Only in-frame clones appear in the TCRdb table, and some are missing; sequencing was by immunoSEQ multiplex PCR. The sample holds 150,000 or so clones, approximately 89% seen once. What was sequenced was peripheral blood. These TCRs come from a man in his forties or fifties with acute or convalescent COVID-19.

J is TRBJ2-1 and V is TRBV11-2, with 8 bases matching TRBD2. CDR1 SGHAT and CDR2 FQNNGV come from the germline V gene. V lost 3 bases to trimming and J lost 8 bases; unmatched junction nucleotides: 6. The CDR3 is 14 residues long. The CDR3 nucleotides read TGTGCCAGCAGCTTTAGCGGGATTAGGGATGAGCAGTTCTTC. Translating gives CASSFSGIRDEQFF.

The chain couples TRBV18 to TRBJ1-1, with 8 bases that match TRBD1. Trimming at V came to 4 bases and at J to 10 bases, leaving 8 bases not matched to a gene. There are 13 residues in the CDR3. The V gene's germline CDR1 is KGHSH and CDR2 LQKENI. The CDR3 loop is CASSLGQGEAAFF. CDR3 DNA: TGTGCCAGCTCACTTGGACAGGGTGAGGCAGCTTTCTTT.

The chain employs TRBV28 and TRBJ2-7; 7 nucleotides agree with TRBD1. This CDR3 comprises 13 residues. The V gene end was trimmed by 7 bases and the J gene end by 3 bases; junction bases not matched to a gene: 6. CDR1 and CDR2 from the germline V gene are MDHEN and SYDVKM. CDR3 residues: CASKDRDDYEQYF. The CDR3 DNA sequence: TGTGCCAGCAAAGACAGGGACGACTACGAGCAGTACTTC.

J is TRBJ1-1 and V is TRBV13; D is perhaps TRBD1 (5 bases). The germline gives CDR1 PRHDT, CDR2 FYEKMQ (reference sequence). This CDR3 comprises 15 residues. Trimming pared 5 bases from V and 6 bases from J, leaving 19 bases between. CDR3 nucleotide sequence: TGTGCCAGCAGCCCGCGGGGGTCTGACCGACCTGAAGCTTTCTTT. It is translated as CASSPRGSDRPEAFF. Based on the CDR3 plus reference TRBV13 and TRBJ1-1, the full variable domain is AAGVIQSPRHLIKEKRETATLKCYPIPRHDTVYWYQQGPGQDPQFLISFYEKMQSDKGSIPDRFSAQQFSDYHSELNMSSLELGDSALYFCASSPRGSDRPEAFFGQGTRLTVV.

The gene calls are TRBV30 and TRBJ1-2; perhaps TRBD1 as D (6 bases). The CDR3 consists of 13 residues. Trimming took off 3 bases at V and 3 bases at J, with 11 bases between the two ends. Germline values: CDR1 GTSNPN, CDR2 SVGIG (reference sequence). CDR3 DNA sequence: TGTGCCTGGAGGGCAGACAGGTACTATGGCTACACCTTC. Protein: CAWRADRYYGYTF.

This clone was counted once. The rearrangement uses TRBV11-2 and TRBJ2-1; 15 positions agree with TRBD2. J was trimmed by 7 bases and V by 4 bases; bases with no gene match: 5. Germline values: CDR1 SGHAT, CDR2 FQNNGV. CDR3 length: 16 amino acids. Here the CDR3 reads CASSYQGTSGRNEQFF. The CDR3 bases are TGTGCCAGCAGCTACCAAGGGACTAGCGGGAGGAATGAGCAGTTCTTC.

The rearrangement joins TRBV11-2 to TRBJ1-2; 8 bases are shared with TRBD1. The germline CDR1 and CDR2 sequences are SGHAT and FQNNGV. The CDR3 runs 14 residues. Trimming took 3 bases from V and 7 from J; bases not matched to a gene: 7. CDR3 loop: CASSLDRERGGYTF. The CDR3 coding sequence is TGTGCCAGCAGCTTGGACAGGGAAAGGGGTGGCTACACCTTC.

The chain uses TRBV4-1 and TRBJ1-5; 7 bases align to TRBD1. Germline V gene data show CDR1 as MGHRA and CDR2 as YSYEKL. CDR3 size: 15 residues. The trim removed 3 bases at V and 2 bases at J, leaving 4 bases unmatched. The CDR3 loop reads CASSHHGTGNQPQHF. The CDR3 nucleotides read TGCGCCAGCAGCCACCACGGGACAGGCAATCAGCCCCAGCATTTT.

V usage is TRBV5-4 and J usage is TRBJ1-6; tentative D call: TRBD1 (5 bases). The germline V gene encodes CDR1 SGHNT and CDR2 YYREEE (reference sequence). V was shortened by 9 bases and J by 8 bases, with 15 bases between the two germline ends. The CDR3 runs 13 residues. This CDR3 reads CATGGDRDSPLHF. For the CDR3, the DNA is TGTGCCACGGGGGGGGATCGTGATTCACCCCTCCACTTT. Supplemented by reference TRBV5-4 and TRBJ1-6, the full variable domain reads ETGVTQSPTHLIKTRGQQVTLRCSSQSGHNTVSWYQQALGQGPQFIFQYYREEENGRGNFPPRFSGLQFPNYSSELNVNALELDDSALYLCATGGDRDSPLHFGNGTRLTVT.

The CDR3 is CSVSPAGTNYGYTF. In DNA, the CDR3 is TGCAGCGTTTCCCCCGCGGGGACTAACTATGGCTACACCTTC. The chain carries TRBV29-1 and TRBJ1-2; D is unclear. This CDR3 contains 14 residues. CDR1 SQVTM and CDR2 ANQGSEA come from the germline V gene. Trimming pared 5 bases from V and 0 bases from J, leaving 13 bases between. Full variable domain (outside the CDR3, taken from reference TRBV29-1 and TRBJ1-2): SAVISQKPSRDICQRGTSLTIQCQVDSQVTMMFWYRQQPGQSLTLIATANQGSEATYESGFVIDKFPISRPNLTFSTLTVSNMSPEDSSIYLCSVSPAGTNYGYTFGSGTRLTVV.

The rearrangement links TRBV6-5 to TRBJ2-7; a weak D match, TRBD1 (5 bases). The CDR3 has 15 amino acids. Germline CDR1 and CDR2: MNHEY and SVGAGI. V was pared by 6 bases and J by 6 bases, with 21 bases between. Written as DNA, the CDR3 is TGTGCCAGCAGGCCCCCCCTGGCAGGGTTGGTCGAGCAGTACTTC. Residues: CASRPPLAGLVEQYF.

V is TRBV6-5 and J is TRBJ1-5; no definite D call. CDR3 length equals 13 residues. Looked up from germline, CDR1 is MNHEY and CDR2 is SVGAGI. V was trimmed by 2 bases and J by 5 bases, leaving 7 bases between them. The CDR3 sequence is CASSYNLYQPQHF. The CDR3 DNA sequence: TGTGCCAGCAGTTACAATCTCTATCAGCCCCAGCATTTT.

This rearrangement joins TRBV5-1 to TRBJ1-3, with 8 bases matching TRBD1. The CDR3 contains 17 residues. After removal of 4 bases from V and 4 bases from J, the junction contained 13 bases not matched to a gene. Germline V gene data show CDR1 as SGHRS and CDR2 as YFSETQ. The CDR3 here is CASSIAGTGIPGNTIYF. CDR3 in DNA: TGCGCCAGCAGCATAGCCGGGACAGGAATTCCCGGAAACACCATATATTTT.

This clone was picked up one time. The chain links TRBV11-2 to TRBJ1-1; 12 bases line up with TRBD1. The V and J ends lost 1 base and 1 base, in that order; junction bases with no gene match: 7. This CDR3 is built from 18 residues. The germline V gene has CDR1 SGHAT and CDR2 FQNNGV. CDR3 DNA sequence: TGTGCCAGCAGCTTAGTCCTGGGACAGGGGGCTAAGAACACTGAAGCTTTCTTT. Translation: CASSLVLGQGAKNTEAFF.

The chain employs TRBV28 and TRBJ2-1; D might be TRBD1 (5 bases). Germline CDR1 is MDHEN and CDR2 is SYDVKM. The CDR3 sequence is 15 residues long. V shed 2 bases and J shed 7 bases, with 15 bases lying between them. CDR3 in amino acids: CASSLGAQGRNEQFF. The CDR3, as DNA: TGTGCCAGCAGTTTAGGGGCCCAAGGAAGGAATGAGCAGTTCTTC.

CDR3 nucleotide sequence: TGTGCCAGCCTCCTGACGGGGGACACTGAAGCTTTCTTT. Amino acids: CASLLTGDTEAFF. This chain links TRBV18 with TRBJ1-1, with D possibly TRBD1 on 5 matching bases. The CDR3 totals 13 residues. Between the trimmed V and J ends, which lost 8 bases and 3 bases, there was a span of 13 bases. CDR1 and CDR2 from the germline V gene are KGHSH and LQKENI.

This chain's CDR3 is CASSQGSGGVGIYEQYF. CDR3 DNA sequence: TGCGCCAGCAGCCAAGGGTCGGGAGGGGTAGGGATCTACGAGCAGTACTTC. The V call is TRBV4-1, the J call TRBJ2-7; 8 bases match TRBD2. This CDR3 is 17 amino acids long. Germline CDR1 and CDR2: MGHRA and YSYEKL. V shed 1 base and J 3 bases; nucleotides not matched to a gene: 11.

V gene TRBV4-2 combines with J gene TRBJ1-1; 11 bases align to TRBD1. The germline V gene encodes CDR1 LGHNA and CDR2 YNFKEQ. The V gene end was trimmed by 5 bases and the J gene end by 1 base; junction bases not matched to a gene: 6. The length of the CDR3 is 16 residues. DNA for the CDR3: TGTGCCAGCAGCTCGGACAGGGGGCGGAGGAACACTGAAGCTTTCTTT. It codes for CASSSDRGRRNTEAFF.

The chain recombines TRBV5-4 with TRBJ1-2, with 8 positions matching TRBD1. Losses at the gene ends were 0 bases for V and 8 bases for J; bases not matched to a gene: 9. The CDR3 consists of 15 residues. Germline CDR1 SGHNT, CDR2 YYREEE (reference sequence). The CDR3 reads CASSLANRGGEGYTF. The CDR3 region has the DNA TGTGCCAGCAGCTTGGCCAACAGGGGGGGAGAAGGCTACACCTTC.